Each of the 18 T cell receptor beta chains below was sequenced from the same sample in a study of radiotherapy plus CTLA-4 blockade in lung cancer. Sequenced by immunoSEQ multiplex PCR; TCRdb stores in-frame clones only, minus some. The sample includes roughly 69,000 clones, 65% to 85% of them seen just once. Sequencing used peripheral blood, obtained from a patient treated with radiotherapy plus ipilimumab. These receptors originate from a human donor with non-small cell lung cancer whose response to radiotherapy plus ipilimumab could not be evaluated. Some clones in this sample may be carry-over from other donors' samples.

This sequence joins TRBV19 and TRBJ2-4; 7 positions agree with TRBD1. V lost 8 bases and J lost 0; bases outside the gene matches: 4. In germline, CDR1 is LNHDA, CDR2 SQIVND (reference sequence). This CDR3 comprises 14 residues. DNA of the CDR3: TGTGCCAGTTCCGGGACAGTAGCCAAAAACATTCAGTACTTC. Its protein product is CASSGTVAKNIQYF.

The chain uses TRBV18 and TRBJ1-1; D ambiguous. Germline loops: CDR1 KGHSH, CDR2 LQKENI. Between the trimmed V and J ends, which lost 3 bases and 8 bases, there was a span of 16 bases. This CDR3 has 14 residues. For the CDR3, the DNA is TGTGCCAGCTCACCGTTCCAGGATTATACCGAAGCTTTCTTT. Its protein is CASSPFQDYTEAFF.

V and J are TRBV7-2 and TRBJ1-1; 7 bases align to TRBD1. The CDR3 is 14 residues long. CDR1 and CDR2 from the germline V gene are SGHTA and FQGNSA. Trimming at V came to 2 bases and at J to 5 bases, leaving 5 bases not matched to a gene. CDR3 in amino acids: CASSLTARGTEAFF. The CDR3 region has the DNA TGTGCCAGCAGCTTAACTGCCAGGGGGACTGAAGCTTTCTTT.

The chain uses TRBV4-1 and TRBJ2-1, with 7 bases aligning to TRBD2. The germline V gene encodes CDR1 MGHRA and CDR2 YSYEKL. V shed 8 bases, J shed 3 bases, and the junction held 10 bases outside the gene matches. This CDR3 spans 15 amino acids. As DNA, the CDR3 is TGCGCCAGCTCGAGGGGCGGGGGAGACTACAATGAGCAGTTCTTC. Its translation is CASSRGGGDYNEQFF.

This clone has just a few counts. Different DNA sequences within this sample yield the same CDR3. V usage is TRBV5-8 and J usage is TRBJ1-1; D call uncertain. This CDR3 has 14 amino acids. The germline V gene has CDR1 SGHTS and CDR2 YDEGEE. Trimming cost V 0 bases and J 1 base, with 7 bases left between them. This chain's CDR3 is CASSLGSENTEAFF. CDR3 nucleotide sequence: TGTGCCAGCAGCTTGGGCAGTGAGAACACTGAAGCTTTCTTT. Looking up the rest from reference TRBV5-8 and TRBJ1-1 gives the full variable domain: EAGVTQSPTHLIKTRGQQATLRCSPISGHTSVYWYQQALGLGLQFLLWYDEGEERNRGNFPPRFSGRQFPNYSSELNVNALELEDSALYLCASSLGSENTEAFFGQGTRLTVV.

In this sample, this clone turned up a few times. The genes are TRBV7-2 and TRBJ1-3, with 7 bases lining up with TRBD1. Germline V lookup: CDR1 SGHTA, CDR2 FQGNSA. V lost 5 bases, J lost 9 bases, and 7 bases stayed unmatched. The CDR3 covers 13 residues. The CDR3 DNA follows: TGTGCCAGCAGCCAGGACAGGAGAAGCACCATATATTTT. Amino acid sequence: CASSQDRRSTIYF.

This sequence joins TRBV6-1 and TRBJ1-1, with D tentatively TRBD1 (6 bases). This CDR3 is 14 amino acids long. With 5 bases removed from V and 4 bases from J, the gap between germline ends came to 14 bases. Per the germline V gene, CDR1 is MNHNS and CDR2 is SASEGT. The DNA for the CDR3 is TGTGCCAGCAGTCCCCGACAGGCGGGCACTGAAGCTTTCTTT. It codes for CASSPRQAGTEAFF.

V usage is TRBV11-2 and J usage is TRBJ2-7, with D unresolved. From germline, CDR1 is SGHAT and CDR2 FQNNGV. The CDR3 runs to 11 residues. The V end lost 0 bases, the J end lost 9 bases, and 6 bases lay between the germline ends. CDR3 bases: TGTGCCAGCAGCTTAGATACACCGCAGTACTTC. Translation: CASSLDTPQYF.

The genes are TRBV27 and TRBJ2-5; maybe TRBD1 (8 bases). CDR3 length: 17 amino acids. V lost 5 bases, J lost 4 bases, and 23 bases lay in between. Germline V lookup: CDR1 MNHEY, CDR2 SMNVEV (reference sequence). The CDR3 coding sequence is TGTGCCAGCAGTCCCTTAAGGGGCTACAGGGGGGGAGAGACCCAGTACTTC. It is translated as CASSPLRGYRGGETQYF.

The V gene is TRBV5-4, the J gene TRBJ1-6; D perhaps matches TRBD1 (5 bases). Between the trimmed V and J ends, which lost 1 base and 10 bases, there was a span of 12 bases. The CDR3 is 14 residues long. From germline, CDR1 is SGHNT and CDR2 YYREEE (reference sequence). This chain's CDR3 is CASSLWRQTSPLHF. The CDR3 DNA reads TGTGCCAGCAGCTTGTGGCGACAGACCTCACCCCTCCACTTT.

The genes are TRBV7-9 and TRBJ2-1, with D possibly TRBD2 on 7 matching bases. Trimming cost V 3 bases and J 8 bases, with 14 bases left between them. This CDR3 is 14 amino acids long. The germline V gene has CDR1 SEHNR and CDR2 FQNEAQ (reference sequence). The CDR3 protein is CASSLGGPVDEQFF. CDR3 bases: TGTGCCAGCAGCTTGGGGGGGCCGGTTGATGAGCAGTTCTTC.

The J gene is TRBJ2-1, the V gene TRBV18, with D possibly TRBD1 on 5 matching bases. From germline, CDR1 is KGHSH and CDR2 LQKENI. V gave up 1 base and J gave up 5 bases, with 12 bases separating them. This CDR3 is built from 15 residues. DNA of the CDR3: TGTGCCAGCTCACCACAGGGGCCTCAGGACAATGAGCAGTTCTTC. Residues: CASSPQGPQDNEQFF.

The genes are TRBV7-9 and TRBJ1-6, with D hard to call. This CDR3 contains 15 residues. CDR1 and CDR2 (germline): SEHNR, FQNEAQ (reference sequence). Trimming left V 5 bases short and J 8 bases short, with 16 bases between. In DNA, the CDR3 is TGTGCCAGCAGCCCCCGAGGGTTCTTAGATTCACCCCTCCACTTT. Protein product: CASSPRGFLDSPLHF.

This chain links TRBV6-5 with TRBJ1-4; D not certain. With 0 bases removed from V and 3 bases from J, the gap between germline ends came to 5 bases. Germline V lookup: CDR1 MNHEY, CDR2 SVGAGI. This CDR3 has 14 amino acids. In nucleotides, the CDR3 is TGTGCCAGCAGTTACTCCAGCGCTAATGAAAAACTGTTTTTT. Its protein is CASSYSSANEKLFF.

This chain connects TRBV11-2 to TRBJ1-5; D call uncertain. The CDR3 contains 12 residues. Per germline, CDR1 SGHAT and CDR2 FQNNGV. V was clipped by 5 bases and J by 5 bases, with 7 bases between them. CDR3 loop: CASSPLDQPQHF. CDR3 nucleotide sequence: TGTGCCAGCAGCCCTCTTGATCAGCCCCAGCATTTT.

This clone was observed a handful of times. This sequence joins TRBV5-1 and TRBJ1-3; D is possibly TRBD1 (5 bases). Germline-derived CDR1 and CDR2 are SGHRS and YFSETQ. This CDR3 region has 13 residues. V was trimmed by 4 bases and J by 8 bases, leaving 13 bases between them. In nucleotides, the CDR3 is TGCGCCAGCAGCAGAGGGGAGGTTGACACCATATATTTT. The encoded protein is CASSRGEVDTIYF.

The CDR3 here is CASSRSGAGELFF. In nucleotides, the CDR3 is TGTGCCAGCAGTCGATCAGGGGCCGGGGAGCTGTTTTTT. This rearrangement joins TRBV7-2 to TRBJ2-2, with D perhaps matching TRBD1 (6 bases). CDR3 size: 13 residues. The germline CDR1 and CDR2 sequences are SGHTA and FQGNSA. Trimming stripped 6 bases from V and 6 bases from J, with 11 bases between.

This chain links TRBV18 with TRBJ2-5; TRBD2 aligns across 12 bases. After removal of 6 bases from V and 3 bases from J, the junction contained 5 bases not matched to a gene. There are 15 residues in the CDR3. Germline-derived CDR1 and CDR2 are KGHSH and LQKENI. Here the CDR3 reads CASSGLAGREETQYF. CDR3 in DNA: TGTGCCAGCTCCGGACTAGCGGGGAGGGAAGAGACCCAGTACTTC.